The subject of this entry is one T cell receptor (beta chain). Its antigen remains unidentified. Base qualities are not recorded, but no much larger clone differs from it by a single base. This sample is drawn from a study of cytomegalovirus exposure and HLA in healthy donors (dated by TCRdb to 2016 to 2017). Broadly, across the study: According to an earlier analysis of 550 to 700 of the donors, about 179 million T cells yielded 90 million to 130 million unique TCR beta sequences and less than 300 Gb of sequence data. In a later analysis, previously published TCR beta repertoires from about 670 donors were re-analyzed and high-resolution HLA genotyping was added so that TCR occurrence patterns could be studied. To predict cytomegalovirus infection status, the study combined high-throughput TCR immunosequencing, statistical association of individual TCRs with disease status, and machine learning. Typing coverage varied by locus: about 629-640 donors for A, B, C, DRB1 and DQB1; about 520 for DQA1; more than 600 for DPA1; roughly 450 for DPB1. Rather than drawing on any new phenotypic data, the later analysis identified candidate immune exposures from TCR beta sequences and the way those sequences occurred across donors. Genome-wide SNP genotypes for about 60% of the roughly 670 donors were used in a later genetic analysis, which treated that subset as a discovery cohort. The study profiled the T cell repertoires of under 850 subjects by immunosequencing and related them to cytomegalovirus serostatus. In an earlier analysis of 500 to 650 of the donors, high-throughput TCR beta sequencing was used to judge whether each TCR beta V gene segment behaved as functional or pseudogenic. Roughly 300 gigabases of sequencing data and tens of millions of unique TCR sequences were included in an early release covering roughly 700 HLA-typed donors. All discovery cohort repertoires had been generated using a single sequencing platform. Donor age, sex, ethnicity and CMV serostatus were compiled alongside the repertoire data. The study aimed to test whether signatures of past pathogen exposure could be identified by cataloging public T cell receptors. Roughly 5 DR-DQ haplotypes were handled as single units for association and clustering, since linkage in the cohort was strong. The genetic ancestry cluster associated with self-reported Caucasian donors included about 81% of the roughly 400 genotyped donors. Among some 400 genotyped donors of the cohort, an average of approximately 240,000 unique TCR beta nucleotide sequences were sequenced per donor, around 20% of them non-productive. A separate validation cohort of 100 to 150 different subjects was used in addition to the 666-subject first cohort. HLA typing included class I and class II loci at four-digit resolution. On the study overall, not on this receptor specifically: Most TCR sequences were seen in very few donors, while some public TCRs were found in many individuals. Compared with equally common non-associated chains, HLA-associated TCR beta chains in a later analysis were more clonally expanded and had lower generation probabilities. The cohort was sequenced for TCR beta chains only, and without alpha or paired-chain data the features that could be detected were limited. In both the original and validation cohorts, the classifier was reported to diagnose cytomegalovirus status with high specificity and sensitivity. According to a later analysis, most CMV-associated TCR beta chains appeared to be HLA-restricted, and the HLA associations seemed to be driven largely by CMV exposure. According to a later analysis, parvovirus B19, influenza, CMV and Epstein-Barr virus appeared linked to several top co-occurrence clusters. The authors suggested that the approach could potentially be extended to other disease states and immunological phenotypes. In vitro tests confirmed that a few of the cytomegalovirus-associated TCR beta chains recognize cytomegalovirus antigens. A further reported finding was that TCR beta sequences accurately predicted the HLA-A and HLA-B alleles for most subjects in the first cohort. Some IMGT-functional V segments, including TRBV6-2 and TRBV6-3, could not be distinguished by the 87-base-pair reads and were therefore excluded. Linkage disequilibrium might explain the correlated functional status among segregating V segments, but an unknown experimental factor could not be excluded. A later analysis found that TCR association rates varied across HLA loci, with DRB1 alleles showing the most associated TCRs and HLA-C alleles the fewest. In an earlier analysis of approximately 600 of the donors, most TCR beta V segments were observed in productive rearrangements about 87% or about 30% of the time, broadly matching IMGT annotations. Strong co-occurrence of HLA alleles, especially DR and DQ, made assigning TCR associations to individual alleles difficult. Roughly uniform sequencing depth across donors was assumed in presence/absence analyses, although this assumption may not hold. CMV serostatus was the only immune exposure information available for the cohort. In a later analysis, around 15,000 TCR beta sequences were associated with specific HLA alleles at a false discovery rate of 0.05. HLA typing was unavailable for some donors at each locus, so association tests used only the typed subset. A cluster of highly shared sequence variants was judged likely to be a technical artifact of the sequencing pipeline. The study listed 164 TCR beta chains as associated with cytomegalovirus. In a later genetic analysis, fewer N-insertions in productive TCRs were reported among donors in an Asian-associated ancestry cluster than the roughly 670-donor mean. V-gene and J-gene trimming of TCR beta chains was associated with a missense DCLRE1C variant in a later genetic analysis, and the association was replicated in an independent cohort. Because counts were too low, seventeen rarely observed V segments, including chromosome 9 orphons, were excluded from the earlier analysis of fewer than 650 of the donors.

CDR3 length: 15 amino acids, cysteine to phenylalanine. The DNA shown is the 45-base CDR3, in frame from base 1. According to the germline V gene, CDR1 reads SGDLS and CDR2 reads YYNGEE. V drops 1 base and J drops 6 bases, leaving 17 bases in between. In total, more than 500 healthy bone marrow donors made up the cohort. All cohort members were sampled while nominally healthy, although unrecorded immune exposures were likely present. Of the approximately 670 cohort members, 289 had a positive CMV serostatus and 350 to 450 had a negative one, while no CMV serostatus was recorded for the donor. A peripheral blood sample was provided by each donor, and peripheral blood mononuclear cells were used for TCR beta sequencing. The Qiagen DNeasy Blood Extraction Kit was used to extract genomic DNA from the blood cell samples. The library relied on the immunoSEQ multiplex PCR assay. For the multiplex PCR, a mixture combining 60 forward primers for TCR Vbeta segments and 13 reverse primers for TCR Jbeta segments was used. The CDR3 region of rearranged TCR beta genes was amplified from genomic DNA with a multiplex PCR assay. Amplified TCR beta libraries were sequenced as 87-base-pair reads on the Illumina HiSeq System. The paper's processing steps were these. A later analysis tallied 75 million to 95 million unique TCR beta chains across the 666 repertoires, and approximately 12 million of those chains were shared by two or more donors. Raw reads were error-corrected and collapsed into unique sequences by a nearest-neighbor algorithm in which closely related sequences were merged to remove PCR and sequencing errors. Alignment of CDR3 sequences to IMGT reference sequences was used to assign V, D and J gene segments. For a sequence to be retained, a match of at least six nucleotides was required to both a V gene segment and a J gene segment. Rearrangements were classified as productive when the CDR3 lacked stop codons and remained in frame with V and J, and all other rearrangements were classified as non-productive. CDR3 was defined by IMGT convention, running from the second conserved V-encoded cysteine to the conserved J-encoded phenylalanine. The earlier analysis of about 640 of the donors excluded any sequence lacking an unambiguous match to a single V gene segment. An earlier analysis of 550 to 650 of the donors classified V segments as functional when productive rearrangements were above 56.7% and as segregating when the standard deviation between donors was above 5%. A statistical classification framework was developed to diagnose cytomegalovirus status using the catalog of TCR beta chain sequences. V and J gene assignment, in a later analysis, came from comparing TCR nucleotide sequences with IMGT/GENE-DB human TR gene sequences. The TCRdist pipeline was used in a later analysis to assign CDR3 sequences and most-parsimonious VDJ recombination scenarios. In a later analysis, each TCR beta chain was defined by its CDR3 amino acid sequence together with its V-gene family, and reads without a unique V-gene family were excluded. To address suspected cross-contamination and a sequencing artifact, a later analysis removed 450 to 700 highly shared, low-generation-probability nucleotide sequences. A later analysis calculated a clonal expansion index for each public chain from normalized within-repertoire ranks of inferred template counts. In a later analysis, generation probabilities were computed using a VDJ recombination model fitted to out-of-frame rearrangements, and the results were checked against IGoR. A later analysis scored TCR-TCR, TCR-HLA and TCR-CMV co-occurrence with hypergeometric tests, applying a repertoire-size bias correction to TCR pairs. False discovery rates were estimated in a later analysis by permuting HLA or CMV assignments 20 times. A later analysis grouped co-occurring TCRs with DBSCAN, adding TCRdist sequence similarity when clustering within HLA-allele-positive subsets. Co-occurrence clustering excluded repertoires with fewer than 30,000 or more than 120,000 public chains, plus five with anomalous nucleotide sharing. TCRdb's version of the immuneACCESS table is confined to in-frame rearrangements and falls short of the full clone set. An unresolved V gene accounts for under half of the shortfall where checked; the remainder is of unknown origin. V and J calls and clone size are those listed in that table; D and trimming were worked out from the DNA. A total of approximately 100,000 clones appear in this sample, around 80% of them only once. The ten most abundant clones make up roughly 8.4% of the sample.

The sequence came from a human donor in good health. The rearrangement combines TRBV9 with TRBJ2-7, with a tentative D gene TRBD1 over 5 matching bases. Sequencing was carried out using PBMCs. The nucleotide sequence is given as TGTGCCAGCAGCGTATTAGGGGCTTCGATACGCGAGCAGTACTTC. Its coded protein is CASSVLGASIREQYF.